The TCR beta chain under discussion was sequenced for a study of cytomegalovirus exposure and HLA in healthy donors. Note on this clone: Its antigen remains unknown.

CDR1 SGHNT and CDR2 YENEEA come from the germline V gene. The CDR3 extends over 12 amino acids. Trimming removed 3 bases from V and 10 bases from J, with 11 bases in between. Measured with immunoSEQ multiplex PCR; TCRdb has only the in-frame clones, and not every one. This table has 200,000 or so clones, approximately 80% appearing once. Regarding the study as a whole: Using the classifier, cytomegalovirus status was reportedly diagnosed with high specificity and sensitivity. CMV antigen specificity of three CMV-associated chains was confirmed in vitro.

Sample: PBMCs. This sequence was found in a woman aged 25-40 years in good health and CMV-seropositive. This chain connects TRBV11-3 to TRBJ2-3, with D maybe TRBD2 (7 bases). The CDR3 nucleotides are TGTGCCAGCAGCTTGCCGGGGGGCGCGCAGTATTTT. As protein: CASSLPGGAQYF.